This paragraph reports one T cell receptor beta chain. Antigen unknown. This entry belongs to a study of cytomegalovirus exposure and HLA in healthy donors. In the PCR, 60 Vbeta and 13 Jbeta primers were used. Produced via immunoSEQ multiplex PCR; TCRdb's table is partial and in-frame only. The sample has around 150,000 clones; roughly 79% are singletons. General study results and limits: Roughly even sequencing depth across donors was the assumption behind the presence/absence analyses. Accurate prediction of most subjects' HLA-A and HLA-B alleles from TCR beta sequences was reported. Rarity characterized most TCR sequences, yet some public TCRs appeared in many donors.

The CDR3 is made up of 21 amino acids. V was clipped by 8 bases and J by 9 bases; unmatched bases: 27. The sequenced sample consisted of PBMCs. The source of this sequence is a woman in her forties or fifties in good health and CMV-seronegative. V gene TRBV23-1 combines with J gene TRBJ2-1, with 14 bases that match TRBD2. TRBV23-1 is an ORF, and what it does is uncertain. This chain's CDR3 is CASLRQQTSGRAGGMVVEQFF. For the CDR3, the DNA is TGCGCCAGCCTCCGACAGCAGACTAGCGGGAGGGCCGGTGGGATGGTGGTTGAGCAGTTCTTC.